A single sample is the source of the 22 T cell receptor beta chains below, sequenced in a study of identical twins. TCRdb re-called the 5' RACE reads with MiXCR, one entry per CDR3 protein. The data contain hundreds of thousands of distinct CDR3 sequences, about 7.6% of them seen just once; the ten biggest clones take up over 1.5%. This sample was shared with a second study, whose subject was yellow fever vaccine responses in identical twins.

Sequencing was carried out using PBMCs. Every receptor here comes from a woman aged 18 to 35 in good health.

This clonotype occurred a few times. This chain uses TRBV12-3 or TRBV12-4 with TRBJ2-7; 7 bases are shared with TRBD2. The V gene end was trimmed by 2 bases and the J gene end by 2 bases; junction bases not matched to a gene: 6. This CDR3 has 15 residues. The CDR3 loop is CASSLRGREAYEQYF. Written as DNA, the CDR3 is TGTGCCAGCAGTTTAAGAGGGAGGGAAGCCTACGAGCAGTACTTC.

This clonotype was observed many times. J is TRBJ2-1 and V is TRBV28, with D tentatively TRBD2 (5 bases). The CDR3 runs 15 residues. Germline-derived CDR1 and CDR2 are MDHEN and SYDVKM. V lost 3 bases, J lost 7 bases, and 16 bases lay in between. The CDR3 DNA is TGTGCCAGCAGTTTCTACGAGAGGGTAAGGAATGAGCAGTTCTTC. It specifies CASSFYERVRNEQFF.

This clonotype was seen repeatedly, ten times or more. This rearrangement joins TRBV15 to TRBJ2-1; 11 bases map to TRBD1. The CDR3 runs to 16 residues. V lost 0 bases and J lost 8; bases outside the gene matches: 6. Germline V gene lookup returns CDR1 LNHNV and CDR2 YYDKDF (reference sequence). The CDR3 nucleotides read TGTGCCACCAGCAGAGAGGTTGGGACAGGGGGGGATGAGCAGTTCTTC. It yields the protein CATSREVGTGGDEQFF.

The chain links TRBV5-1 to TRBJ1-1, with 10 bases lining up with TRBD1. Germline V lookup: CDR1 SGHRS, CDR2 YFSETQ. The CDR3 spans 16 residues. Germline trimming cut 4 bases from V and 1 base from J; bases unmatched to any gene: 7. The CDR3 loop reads CASSPRTGGWNTEAFF. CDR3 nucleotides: TGCGCCAGCAGCCCCAGGACAGGGGGATGGAACACTGAAGCTTTCTTT.

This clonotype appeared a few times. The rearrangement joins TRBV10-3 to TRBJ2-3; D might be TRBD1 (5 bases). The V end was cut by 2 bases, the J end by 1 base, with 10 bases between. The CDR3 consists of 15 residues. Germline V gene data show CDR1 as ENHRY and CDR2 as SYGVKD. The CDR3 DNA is TGTGCCATCAGTGAGGGGGCCAGGGGCACAGATACGCAGTATTTT. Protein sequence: CAISEGARGTDTQYF.

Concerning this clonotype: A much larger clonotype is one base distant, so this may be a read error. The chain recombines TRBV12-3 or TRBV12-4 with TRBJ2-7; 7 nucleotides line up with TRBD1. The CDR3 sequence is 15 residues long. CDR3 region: CASSLGDSTIYEQYF. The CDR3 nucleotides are TGTGCCAGCAGCTTAGGGGACAGTACTATATACGAGCAGTACTTC.

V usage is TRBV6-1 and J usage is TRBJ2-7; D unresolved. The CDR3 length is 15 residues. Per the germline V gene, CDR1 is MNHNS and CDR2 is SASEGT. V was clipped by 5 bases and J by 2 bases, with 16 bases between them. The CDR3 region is CASSTSRHLTYEQYV. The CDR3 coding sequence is TGTGCCAGCAGTACCTCTCGGCACTTGACCTACGAGCAGTACGTC.

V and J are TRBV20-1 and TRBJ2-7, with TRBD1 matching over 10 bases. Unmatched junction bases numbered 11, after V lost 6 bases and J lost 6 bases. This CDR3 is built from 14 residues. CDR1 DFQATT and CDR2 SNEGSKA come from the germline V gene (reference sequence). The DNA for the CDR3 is TGCAGTGCGTCGACAGGGGGCGCTTTGCTCGAGCAGTACTTC. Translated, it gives CSASTGGALLEQYF.

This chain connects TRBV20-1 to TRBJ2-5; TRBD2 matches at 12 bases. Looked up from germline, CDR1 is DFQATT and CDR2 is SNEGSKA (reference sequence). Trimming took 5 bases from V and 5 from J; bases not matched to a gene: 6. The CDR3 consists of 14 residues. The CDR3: CSAHLAGGPETQYF. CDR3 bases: TGCAGTGCTCATCTAGCGGGGGGGCCCGAGACCCAGTACTTC.

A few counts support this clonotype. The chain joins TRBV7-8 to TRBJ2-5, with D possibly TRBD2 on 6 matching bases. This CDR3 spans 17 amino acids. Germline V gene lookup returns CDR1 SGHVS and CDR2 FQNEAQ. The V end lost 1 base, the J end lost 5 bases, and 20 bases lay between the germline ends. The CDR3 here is CASSLGGRRVVGETQYF. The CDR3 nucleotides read TGTGCCAGCAGCTTAGGAGGCAGGAGGGTGGTAGGCGAGACCCAGTACTTC.

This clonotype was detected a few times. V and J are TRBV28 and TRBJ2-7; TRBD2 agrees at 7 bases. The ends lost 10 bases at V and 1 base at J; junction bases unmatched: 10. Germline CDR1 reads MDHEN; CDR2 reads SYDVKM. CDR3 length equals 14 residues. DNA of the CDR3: TGTGCCATCCGCCCGTCTAGCGGATCCTACGAGCAGTACTTC. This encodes CAIRPSSGSYEQYF.

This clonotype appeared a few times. Written as DNA, the CDR3 is TGCGCCAGCAGTGAGTTGGGCGGAACCGGGGAGCTGTTTTTT. This translates into CASSELGGTGELFF. The rearrangement uses TRBV10-2 and TRBJ2-2; D call uncertain. V was cut by 1 base and J by 5 bases, with 8 bases left in between. The CDR3 covers 14 residues. CDR1 is WSHSY and CDR2 is SAAADI in the germline V gene.

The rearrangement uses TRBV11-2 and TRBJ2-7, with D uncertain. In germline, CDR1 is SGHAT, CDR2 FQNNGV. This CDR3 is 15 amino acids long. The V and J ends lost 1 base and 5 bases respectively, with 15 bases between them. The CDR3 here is CASSLGSGPAHEQYF. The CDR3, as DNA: TGTGCCAGCAGCTTAGGTTCCGGCCCGGCCCACGAGCAGTACTTC.

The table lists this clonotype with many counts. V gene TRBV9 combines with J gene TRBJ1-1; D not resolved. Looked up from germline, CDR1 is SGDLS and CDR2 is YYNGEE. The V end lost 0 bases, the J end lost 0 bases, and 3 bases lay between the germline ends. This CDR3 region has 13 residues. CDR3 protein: CASSVVVNTEAFF. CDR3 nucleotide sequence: TGTGCCAGCAGCGTAGTGGTGAACACTGAAGCTTTCTTT.

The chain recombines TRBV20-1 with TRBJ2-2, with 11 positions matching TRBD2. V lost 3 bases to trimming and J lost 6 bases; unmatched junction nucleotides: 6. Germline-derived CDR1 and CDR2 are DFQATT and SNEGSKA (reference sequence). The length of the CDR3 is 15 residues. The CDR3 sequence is CSASATSGSPGELFF. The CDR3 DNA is TGCAGTGCTAGTGCAACTAGCGGGAGCCCCGGGGAGCTGTTTTTT.

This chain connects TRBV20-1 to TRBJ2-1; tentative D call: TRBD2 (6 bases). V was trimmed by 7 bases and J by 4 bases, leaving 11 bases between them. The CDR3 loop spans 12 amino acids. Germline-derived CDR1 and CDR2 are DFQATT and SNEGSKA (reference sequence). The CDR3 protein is CSGGARYNEQFF. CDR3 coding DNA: TGCAGTGGCGGGGCTCGGTACAATGAGCAGTTCTTC.

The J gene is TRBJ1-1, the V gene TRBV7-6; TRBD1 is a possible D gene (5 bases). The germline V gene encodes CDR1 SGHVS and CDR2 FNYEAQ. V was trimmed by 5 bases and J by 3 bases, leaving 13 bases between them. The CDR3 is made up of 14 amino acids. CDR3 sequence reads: CASSPGLGDTEAFF. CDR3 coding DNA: TGTGCCAGCAGCCCGGGGCTAGGGGACACTGAAGCTTTCTTT.

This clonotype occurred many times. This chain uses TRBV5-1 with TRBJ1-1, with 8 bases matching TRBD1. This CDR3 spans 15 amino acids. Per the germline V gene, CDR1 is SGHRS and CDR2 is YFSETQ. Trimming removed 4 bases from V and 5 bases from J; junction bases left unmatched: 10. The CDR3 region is CASSPGQATGTEAFF. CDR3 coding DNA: TGCGCCAGCAGCCCGGGACAGGCGACGGGGACTGAAGCTTTCTTT. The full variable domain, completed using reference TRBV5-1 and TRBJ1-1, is KAGVTQTPRYLIKTRGQQVTLSCSPISGHRSVSWYQQTPGQGLQFLFEYFSETQRNKGNFPGRFSGRQFSNSRSEMNVSTLELGDSALYLCASSPGQATGTEAFFGQGTRLTVV.

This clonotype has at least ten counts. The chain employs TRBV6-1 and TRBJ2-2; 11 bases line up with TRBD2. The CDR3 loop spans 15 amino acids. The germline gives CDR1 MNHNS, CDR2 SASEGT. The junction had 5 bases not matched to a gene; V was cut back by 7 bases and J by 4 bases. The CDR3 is CASIQTSGTTGELFF. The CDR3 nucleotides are TGTGCCAGCATCCAGACTAGCGGGACCACCGGGGAGCTGTTTTTT.

DNA of the CDR3: TGTGCCAGCAGTAGAGCGTCACCACAAGAGACCCAGTACTTC. Translated, it gives CASSRASPQETQYF. V is TRBV7-9 and J is TRBJ2-5; D gene uncertain. Trimming cost V 6 bases and J 2 bases, with 13 bases left between them. This CDR3 is built from 14 residues. Germline V gene data show CDR1 as SEHNR and CDR2 as FQNEAQ (reference sequence).

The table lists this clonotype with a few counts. The CDR3, as DNA: TGTGCCAGCAGTATCCGCGGGGGCCGAAACAATGAGCAGTTCTTC. Encoded protein: CASSIRGGRNNEQFF. The genes are TRBV28 and TRBJ2-1, with a tentative D call TRBD2 (7 bases). Germline-derived CDR1 and CDR2 are MDHEN and SYDVKM. The CDR3 totals 15 residues. The V and J ends lost 5 bases and 5 bases respectively, with 16 bases between them.

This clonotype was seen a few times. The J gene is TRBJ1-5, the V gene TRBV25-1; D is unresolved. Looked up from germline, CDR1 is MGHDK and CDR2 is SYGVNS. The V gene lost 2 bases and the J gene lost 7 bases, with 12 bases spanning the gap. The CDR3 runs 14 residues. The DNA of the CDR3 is TGTGCCAGCAGTGAAGCGCGAGTAGGGCAGCCCCAGCATTTT. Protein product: CASSEARVGQPQHF. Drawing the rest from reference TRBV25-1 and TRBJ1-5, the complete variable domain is EADIYQTPRYLVIGTGKKITLECSQTMGHDKMYWYQQDPGMELHLIHYSYGVNSTEKGDLSSESTVSRIRTEHFPLTLESARPSHTSQYLCASSEARVGQPQHFGDGTRLSIL.